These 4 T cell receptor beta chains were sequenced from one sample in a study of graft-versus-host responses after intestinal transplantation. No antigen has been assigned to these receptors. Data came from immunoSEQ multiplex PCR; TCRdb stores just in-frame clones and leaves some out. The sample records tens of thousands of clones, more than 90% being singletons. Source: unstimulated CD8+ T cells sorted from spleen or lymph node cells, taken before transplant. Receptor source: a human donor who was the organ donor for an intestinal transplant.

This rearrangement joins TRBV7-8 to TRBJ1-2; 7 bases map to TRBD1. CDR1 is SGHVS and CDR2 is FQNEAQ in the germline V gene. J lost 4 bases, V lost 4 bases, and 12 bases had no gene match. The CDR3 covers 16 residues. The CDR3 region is CASSSLGTDFSYGYTF. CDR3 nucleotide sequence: TGTGCCAGCAGCTCACTGGGGACAGATTTCAGCTATGGCTACACCTTC. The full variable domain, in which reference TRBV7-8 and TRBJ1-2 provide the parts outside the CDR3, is GAGVSQSPRYKVAKRGQDVALRCDPISGHVSLFWYQQALGQGPEFLTYFQNEAQLDKSGLPSDRFFAERPEGSVSTLKIQRTQQEDSAVYLCASSSLGTDFSYGYTFGSGTRLTVV.

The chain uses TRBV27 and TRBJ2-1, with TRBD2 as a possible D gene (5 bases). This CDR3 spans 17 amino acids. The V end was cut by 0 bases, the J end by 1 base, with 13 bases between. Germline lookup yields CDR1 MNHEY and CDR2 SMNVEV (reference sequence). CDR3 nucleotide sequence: TGTGCCAGCAGTTTATCCCCTCCCCGGACTTCCTACAATGAGCAGTTCTTC. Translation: CASSLSPPRTSYNEQFF.

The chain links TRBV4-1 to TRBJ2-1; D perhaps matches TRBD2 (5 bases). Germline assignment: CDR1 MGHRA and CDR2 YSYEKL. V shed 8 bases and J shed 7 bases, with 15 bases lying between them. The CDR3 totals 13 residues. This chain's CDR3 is CASGGGRVNEQFF. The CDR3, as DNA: TGCGCCAGCGGAGGTGGGCGGGTTAATGAGCAGTTCTTC.

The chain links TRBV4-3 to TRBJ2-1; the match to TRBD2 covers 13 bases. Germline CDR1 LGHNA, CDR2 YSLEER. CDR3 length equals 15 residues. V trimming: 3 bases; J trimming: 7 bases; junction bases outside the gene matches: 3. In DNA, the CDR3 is TGCGCCAGCAGCCAGGGACTAGCGGGGATTAATGAGCAGTTCTTC. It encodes CASSQGLAGINEQFF.